The present entry profiles one TCR beta chain with its context. The data derive from a study of lymphopenia after photon versus proton radiotherapy. Profiled with immunoSEQ multiplex PCR; TCRdb holds only in-frame clones, not every one. The sample holds around 4,200 clones, about 67% seen once. Trimming left V 6 bases short and J 7 bases short, with 16 bases between. This CDR3 region has 15 residues. Per the germline V gene, CDR1 is MDHEN and CDR2 is SYDVKM. The receptor was derived from a man older than 75 with esophageal cancer. The V and J genes are TRBV28 and TRBJ1-6; tentative D call: TRBD1 (6 bases). Material: peripheral blood, obtained from a patient treated with proton-based radiotherapy. This CDR3 reads CASRGTQGGNSPLHF. DNA of the CDR3: TGTGCCAGCAGGGGGACACAGGGAGGCAATTCACCCCTCCACTTT.